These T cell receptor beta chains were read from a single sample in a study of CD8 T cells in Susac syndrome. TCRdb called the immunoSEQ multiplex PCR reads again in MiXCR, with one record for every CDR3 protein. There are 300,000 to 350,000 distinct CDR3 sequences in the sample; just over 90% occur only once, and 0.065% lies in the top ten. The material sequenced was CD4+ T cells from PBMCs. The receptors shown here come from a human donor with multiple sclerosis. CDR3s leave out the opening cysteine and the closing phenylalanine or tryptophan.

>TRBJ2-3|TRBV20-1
SARLGSTDTQY
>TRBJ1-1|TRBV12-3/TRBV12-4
ASRLGQGDTEAF
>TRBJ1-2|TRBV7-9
ASSRDVYGYGYT
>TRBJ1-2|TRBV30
AWTGGDYGYT
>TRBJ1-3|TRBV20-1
SARDGNTIY
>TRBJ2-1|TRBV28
ASSIVTSGPRPSSYNEQF
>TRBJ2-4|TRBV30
AWGVLYGAKNIQY
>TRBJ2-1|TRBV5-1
ASSLRTSGGANEQF
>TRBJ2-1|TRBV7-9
ASSLDLALNEQF
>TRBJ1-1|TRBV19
ASSNVGVGTEAF
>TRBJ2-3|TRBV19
ASSIRGRSTDTQY
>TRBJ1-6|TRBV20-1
SAYRDLTTSPLH
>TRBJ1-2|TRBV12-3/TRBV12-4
ASSFRGGYT
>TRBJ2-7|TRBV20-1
SARDTDGSYEQY
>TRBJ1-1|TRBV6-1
ASSGTGGKTEAF
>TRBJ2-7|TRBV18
ASSPEQGEEKY
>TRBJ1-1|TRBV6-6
ASCTLMNTEAF
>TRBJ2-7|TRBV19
ASSTRRVDQQY
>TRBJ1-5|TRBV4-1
ASSQDSGGNNQPQH
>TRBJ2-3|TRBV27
ASSSTRLHTDTQY
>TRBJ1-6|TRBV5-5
ASSSAFDNSPLH
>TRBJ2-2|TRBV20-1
SARRQGRAGELF
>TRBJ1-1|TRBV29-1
SVSEQGTTEAF
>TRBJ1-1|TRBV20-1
SAPGQGLNTEAF
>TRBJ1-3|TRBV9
ASSDQGYSENTIY
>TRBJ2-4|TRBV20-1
SAASGFKNIQY
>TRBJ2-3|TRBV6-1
ASSTGTSGSYTQY
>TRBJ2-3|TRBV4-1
ASSQDGRTDTQY
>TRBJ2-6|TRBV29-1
SVIQGTGANVLT
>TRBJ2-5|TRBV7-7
ASSSEPEETQY
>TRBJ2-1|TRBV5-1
ASSFGWTGGNEQF
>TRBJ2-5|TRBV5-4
ASSLRAGKETQY
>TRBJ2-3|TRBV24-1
ATPSVGGGKDTQY
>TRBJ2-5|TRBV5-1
ASSPLAGRTQY
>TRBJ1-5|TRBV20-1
SAGDRYSNQPQH
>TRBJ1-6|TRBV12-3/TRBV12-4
ASSATGGWGSPLH
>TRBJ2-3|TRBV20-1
SAGLIGGTDTQY
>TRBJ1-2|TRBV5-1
ASSLAGTFNYGYT
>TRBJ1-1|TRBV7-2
ASSLAGTGGSEAF
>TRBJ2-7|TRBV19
ASSIAQSYEQY
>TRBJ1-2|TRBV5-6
ASSLANRNYGYT
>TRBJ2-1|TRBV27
TSSFKTGTSGYNEQF
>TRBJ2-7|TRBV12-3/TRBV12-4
ASSSGTGVYEQY
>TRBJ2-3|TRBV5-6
ASSFGTGHTDTQY